These T cell receptor beta chains were read from a single sample in a study of response to subunit inactivated influenza vaccine. TCRdb re-derived calls from the RT-PCR reads in MiXCR, one entry per CDR3 protein. The profile shows over 750,000 distinct CDR3 sequences, less than 25% of them singletons. The input for sequencing was PBMCs from blood, taken more than 4 days after vaccination. Source of these receptors: a man aged 45-65 years who received an inactivated influenza vaccine. Each CDR3 is given with its conserved first and last residue. Each record gives: V gene, clone size, D gene, J gene, CDR3 protein, CDR3 DNA. The D gene is left open where the match is weak. Clone size is given for some rows only: seen once, a few or many times, or a class if the clone is expanded.

TRBV7-2,few,TRBD1,TRBJ2-7,CASSETGGGYEQYF,TGTGCCAGCAGCGAGACAGGGGGCGGTTACGAGCAGTACTTC
TRBV12-3/TRBV12-4,-,TRBD2,TRBJ2-2,CASSFAGAGTGELFF,TGTGCCAGCAGCTTCGCGGGAGCGGGCACCGGGGAGCTGTTTTTT
TRBV9,few,-,TRBJ1-1,CASSVARGSTEAFF,TGTGCCAGCAGCGTAGCTCGGGGGAGCACTGAAGCTTTCTTT
TRBV27,few,-,TRBJ2-5,CASSHTRIGETQYF,TGTGCCAGCAGCCATACTAGAATCGGAGAGACCCAGTACTTC
TRBV5-6,-,-,TRBJ2-3,CASSFPSDTQYF,TGTGCCAGCAGCTTTCCGAGTGATACGCAGTATTTT
TRBV27,few,TRBD2,TRBJ2-3,CASINLAGGSPGDTQYF,TGTGCCAGCATCAACTTAGCGGGAGGGTCCCCGGGAGATACGCAGTATTTT
TRBV6-5,-,-,TRBJ2-1,CASSYSRGESYNEQFF,TGTGCCAGCAGTTACTCGAGGGGAGAGTCCTACAATGAGCAGTTCTTC
TRBV4-2,few,TRBD1,TRBJ1-6,CASSQAQGLDSPLHF,TGTGCCAGCAGCCAAGCACAGGGGCTCGATTCACCCCTCCACTTT
TRBV10-3,few,-,TRBJ2-5,CAISESSSPTLKETQYF,TGTGCCATCAGTGAGTCGAGTAGCCCAACCTTAAAAGAGACCCAGTACTTC
TRBV27,few,-,TRBJ2-7,CASSFLGAWEQYF,TGTGCCAGCAGTTTCTTAGGGGCGTGGGAGCAGTACTTC
TRBV6-1,few,TRBD2,TRBJ2-1,CASRGLAGGMSSYNEQFF,TGTGCCAGCAGGGGACTAGCGGGAGGGATGAGCTCCTACAATGAGCAGTTCTTC
TRBV20-1,-,TRBD2,TRBJ2-1,CSAILAGGPRTTYNEQFF,TGCAGTGCGATACTAGCGGGGGGACCTAGAACGACCTACAATGAGCAGTTCTTC
TRBV30,few,-,TRBJ1-6,CAWTGNNSPLHF,TGTGCCTGGACAGGGAATAATTCACCCCTCCACTTT
TRBV27,few,-,TRBJ1-6,CASSFGDENSPLHF,TGTGCCAGCAGTTTTGGGGATGAGAATTCACCCCTCCACTTT
TRBV20-1,few,-,TRBJ2-7,CSARQDRTYEQYF,TGCAGTGCTAGACAGGACAGAACCTACGAGCAGTACTTC
TRBV20-1,-,-,TRBJ2-7,CSASSQGNEQYF,TGCAGTGCTAGTTCGCAGGGGAACGAGCAGTACTTC
TRBV9,few,TRBD2,TRBJ2-1,CASSVTSGTYNEQFF,TGTGCCAGCAGCGTAACTAGCGGGACCTACAATGAGCAGTTCTTC
TRBV5-1,many,TRBD1,TRBJ2-7,CASSTTGRSYEQYF,TGCGCCAGCAGCACGACAGGGAGATCCTACGAGCAGTACTTC
TRBV7-2,-,TRBD1,TRBJ2-4,CASSLGLEGALAKNIQYF,TGTGCCAGCAGCTTAGGGCTCGAGGGGGCTTTAGCCAAAAACATTCAGTACTTC
TRBV10-3,many,TRBD2,TRBJ2-1,CAISDLGTRSHNEQFF,TGTGCCATCAGTGACCTTGGGACTAGGAGTCACAATGAGCAGTTCTTC
TRBV5-6,-,-,TRBJ2-1,CASSPDPMPFNEQFF,TGTGCCAGCAGCCCGGACCCTATGCCATTCAATGAGCAGTTCTTC
TRBV7-2,few,TRBD2,TRBJ2-7,CASNILAGGIGDEQYF,TGTGCCAGCAACATACTAGCGGGGGGGATAGGGGACGAGCAGTACTTC
TRBV12-3/TRBV12-4,few,TRBD2,TRBJ2-5,CASRGSGGAETQYF,TGTGCCAGCAGAGGTAGCGGGGGGGCTGAGACCCAGTACTTC
TRBV2,-,TRBD2,TRBJ2-3,CAIRRLAGAKITDTQYF,TGTGCCATCAGGCGACTAGCGGGAGCTAAGATCACAGATACGCAGTATTTT
TRBV5-1,-,-,TRBJ1-6,CASSLAVGRYSPLHF,TGCGCCAGCAGCTTGGCGGTAGGGAGGTATTCACCCCTCCACTTT
TRBV24-1,-,-,TRBJ2-3,CATSGRRGGGTDTQYF,TGTGCCACCAGTGGTCGCAGGGGGGGGGGAACAGATACGCAGTATTTT
TRBV7-6,many,-,TRBJ2-7,CASSLASGQYRHEQYF,TGTGCCAGCAGCTTAGCGTCGGGTCAGTATAGACACGAGCAGTACTTC
TRBV6-5,-,TRBD1,TRBJ2-1,CASSYSQAGGFNEQFF,TGTGCCAGCAGTTACTCACAGGCAGGGGGCTTCAATGAGCAGTTCTTC
TRBV10-3,-,-,TRBJ1-1,CAIRKTLRGMNTEAFF,TGTGCCATCAGGAAAACCCTCAGGGGAATGAACACTGAAGCTTTCTTT
TRBV7-6,-,TRBD2,TRBJ2-2,CASSVLATGELFF,TGTGCCAGCAGCGTACTAGCGACCGGGGAGCTGTTTTTT
TRBV5-1,-,-,TRBJ2-4,CASSLDDNSVQYF,TGCGCCAGCAGCTTGGACGACAACTCGGTGCAGTACTTC
TRBV7-9,-,-,TRBJ1-1,CASSRQGYQLMNTEAFF,TGTGCCAGCAGCCGGCAGGGTTACCAACTCATGAACACTGAAGCTTTCTTT
TRBV20-1,few,-,TRBJ2-7,CSARDRERDEQYF,TGCAGTGCTAGAGACAGGGAGCGAGACGAGCAGTACTTC
TRBV12-3/TRBV12-4,few,TRBD2,TRBJ2-1,CASSPGSGRAYNEQFF,TGTGCCAGCAGTCCGGGAAGCGGGAGGGCCTACAATGAGCAGTTCTTC
TRBV7-3,few,TRBD1,TRBJ2-3,CASSHRGQRTDTQYF,TGTGCCAGCAGTCACAGGGGGCAAAGAACAGATACGCAGTATTTT
TRBV20-1,few,-,TRBJ2-1,CSAISASKPSSYNEQFF,TGCAGTGCTATCTCAGCGTCCAAACCCAGCTCCTACAATGAGCAGTTCTTC
TRBV24-1,-,TRBD1,TRBJ2-5,CATSDPGTGTMETQYF,TGTGCCACCAGTGACCCCGGGACAGGGACGATGGAGACCCAGTACTTC
TRBV7-9,few,-,TRBJ2-7,CASSPRSTYEQYF,TGTGCCAGCAGCCCCCGCAGCACCTACGAGCAGTACTTC
TRBV11-1,many,-,TRBJ2-6,CASSLAVQVLRGGANVLTF,TGTGCCAGCAGCTTAGCCGTCCAGGTTCTTCGTGGTGGGGCCAACGTCCTGACTTTC
TRBV20-1,-,TRBD2,TRBJ2-7,CSARDRTSGDFYEQYF,TGCAGTGCTAGAGATAGGACTAGCGGAGATTTCTACGAGCAGTACTTC
TRBV10-3,-,-,TRBJ2-2,CAISEGRGTGELFF,TGTGCCATCAGTGAAGGTCGAGGCACCGGGGAGCTGTTTTTT
TRBV5-1,-,-,TRBJ2-7,CASSPSGPRNYEQYF,TGCGCCAGCAGCCCCTCCGGACCGAGGAACTACGAGCAGTACTTC
TRBV12-3/TRBV12-4,many,-,TRBJ1-6,CASSLGQLFGSPLHF,TGTGCCAGCAGTTTGGGGCAGCTCTTTGGGTCACCCCTCCACTTT
TRBV28,-,-,TRBJ2-5,CASSSTTGETQYF,TGTGCCAGCAGTTCCACAACAGGAGAGACCCAGTACTTC
TRBV6-5,-,TRBD2,TRBJ2-7,CASSYGGGGTLKQYF,TGTGCCAGCAGTTACGGCGGCGGGGGGACCTTAAAGCAGTACTTC
TRBV12-3/TRBV12-4,-,TRBD2,TRBJ2-7,CASSSRSSGSYEQYF,TGTGCCAGCAGTTCCAGGTCTAGCGGCTCCTACGAGCAGTACTTC
TRBV13,few,-,TRBJ1-5,CASSLGFGQHQPQHF,TGTGCCAGCAGCTTAGGTTTCGGGCAGCATCAGCCCCAGCATTTT
TRBV3-1,-,TRBD2,TRBJ2-3,CASSQRGGYTDTQYF,TGTGCCAGCAGCCAACGCGGGGGATATACAGATACGCAGTATTTT
TRBV20-1,-,TRBD2,TRBJ2-7,CSARGRAGMSYEQYF,TGCAGTGCTAGAGGTCGAGCGGGAATGTCCTACGAGCAGTACTTC
TRBV6-5,-,-,TRBJ1-3,CASSYSGSNTIYF,TGTGCCAGCAGTTACTCGGGATCAAACACCATATATTTT
TRBV5-1,-,TRBD2,TRBJ2-3,CASSSFTSGGPGGTDTQYF,TGCGCCAGCAGCTCATTCACTAGCGGGGGGCCGGGTGGAACAGATACGCAGTATTTT
TRBV9,few,TRBD1,TRBJ2-1,CASSVGVGTGANEQFF,TGTGCCAGCAGCGTGGGTGTCGGGACAGGGGCCAATGAGCAGTTCTTC
TRBV20-1,many,-,TRBJ2-2,CSANRGLNTGELFF,TGCAGTGCTAACCGGGGGCTGAACACCGGGGAGCTGTTTTTT
TRBV5-1,-,-,TRBJ1-1,CASSFGSEAFF,TGTGCCAGCAGCTTTGGGTCCGAAGCTTTCTTT
TRBV2,-,TRBD2,TRBJ2-4,CASTAGENIQYF,TGTGCCAGCACGGCGGGAGAAAACATTCAGTACTTC